This TCR beta chain is drawn from a study of CD8 T cells in ankylosing spondylitis. As concerns this clonotype: Its antigen is unknown.

Germline V CDR1 and CDR2: SNHLY, FYNNEI. Unmatched junction bases numbered 2, after V lost 6 bases and J lost 3 bases. The CDR3 consists of 12 residues. As the method for making TCR beta libraries, quantitative 5'-RACE with molecular barcodes was used. TCRdb fed the 5' RACE reads into MiXCR, producing one record per CDR3 protein. The sample has around 180,000 distinct CDR3 sequences, 15% to 20% seen once. General study results and limits: Apparently characteristic of ankylosing spondylitis blood was a TCR beta motif (under ten highly homologous variants). Reportedly, disease-linked clones are significantly enriched in ankylosing spondylitis patients' matched synovial fluid. Some motif variants were previously reported in reactive arthritis synovial fluid and blood.

This clonotype was sampled from a male donor under 30 with ankylosing spondylitis or in good health (not recorded which). What was sequenced was blood, either unsorted or a sorted T cell fraction (not recorded which). The V call is TRBV2, the J call TRBJ2-7, with 7 bases that match TRBD2. The CDR3 DNA reads TGTGCCAGCAGAGCGGGGCTCTACGAGCAGTACTTC. It yields the protein CASRAGLYEQYF.